This T cell receptor (beta chain) stems from a study of T cell responses to AZD1222 COVID-19 vaccine. This table comes from immunoSEQ multiplex PCR, and its TCRdb copy is limited to in-frame clones, with some not included. The repertoire includes roughly 140,000 clones, roughly 92% of them detected once, and 9% to 9.5% sits in the top ten. J gave up 5 bases and V 4 bases, and 10 bases lay outside the gene matches. The CDR3 runs to 16 residues. CDR1 and CDR2 (germline): LNHDA, SQIVND (reference sequence). Second-dose timings of about 4 or about 12 weeks were pooled. This sequence joins TRBV19 and TRBJ1-1; the match to TRBD1 covers 10 bases. The clonotype comes from an adult who received the AZD1222 COVID-19 vaccine. Material: peripheral blood, obtained 28 days after the second AZD1222 dose. This CDR3 is CASSTAFRDRGTEAFF. CDR3 bases: TGTGCCAGTAGTACCGCTTTCCGGGACAGGGGAACTGAAGCTTTCTTT.